This T cell receptor (beta chain) was retrieved from a study of T cells in Graves' hyperthyroidism and ophthalmopathy. Study-level background: Prior to any treatment, at the point of initial diagnosis, peripheral blood was collected.

Source material for PBMCs was roughly 10 ml fresh peripheral blood. This clonotype was observed a handful of times. The source material, RNA transcripts, was used to amplify TCR beta CDR3 regions. The HTBI set primed first-round TCR CDR3 RT-PCR. TCRdb re-derived calls from the multiplex PCR reads in MiXCR, one entry per CDR3 protein. The sample records 330,000 or so distinct CDR3 sequences, roughly 19% being singletons. This CDR3 comprises 15 residues. Looked up from germline, CDR1 is GTSNPN and CDR2 is SVGIG (reference sequence). After removal of 3 bases from V and 1 base from J, the junction contained 7 bases not matched to a gene.

V is TRBV30 and J is TRBJ2-5, with TRBD1 identical over 8 bases. The origin of this receptor is a man aged 45-60 years with Graves' ophthalmopathy. The sequenced sample was blood. In DNA form, the CDR3 reads TGTGCCTGGAGCCGAAGGACAGGGCCCCAAGAGACCCAGTACTTC. It specifies CAWSRRTGPQETQYF.